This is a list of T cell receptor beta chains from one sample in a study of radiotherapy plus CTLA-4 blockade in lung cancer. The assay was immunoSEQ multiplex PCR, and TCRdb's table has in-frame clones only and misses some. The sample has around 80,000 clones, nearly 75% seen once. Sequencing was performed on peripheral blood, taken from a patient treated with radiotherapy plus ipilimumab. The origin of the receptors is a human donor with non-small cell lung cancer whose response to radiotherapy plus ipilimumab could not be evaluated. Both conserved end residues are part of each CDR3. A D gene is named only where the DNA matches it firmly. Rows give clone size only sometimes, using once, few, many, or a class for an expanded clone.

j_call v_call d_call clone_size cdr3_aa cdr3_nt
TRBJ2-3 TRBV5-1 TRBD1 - CASSLGQGRGDTQYF TGCGCCAGCAGCTTGGGACAGGGGCGAGGGGATACGCAGTATTTT
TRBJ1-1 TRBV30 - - CAWSVRNGYTEAFF TGTGCCTGGAGTGTAAGGAACGGGTACACGGAAGCTTTCTTT
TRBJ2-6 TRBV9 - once CASSVGQVANSGANVLTF TGTGCCAGCAGCGTGGGCCAGGTTGCGAACTCTGGGGCCAACGTCCTGACTTTC
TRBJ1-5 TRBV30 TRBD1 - CAWSPQRQGHQPQHF TGTGCCTGGAGTCCCCAAAGACAGGGCCATCAGCCCCAGCATTTT
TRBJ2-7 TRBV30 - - CAWSVIWSSYEQYF TGTGCCTGGAGTGTAATCTGGAGCTCCTACGAGCAGTACTTC
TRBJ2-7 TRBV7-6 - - CASSARGTVGFYEQYF TGTGCCAGCAGCGCACGGGGGACAGTGGGGTTCTACGAGCAGTACTTC
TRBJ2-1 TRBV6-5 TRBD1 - CASSRDRGTNNEQFF TGTGCCAGCAGTCGAGACAGGGGCACTAACAATGAGCAGTTCTTC
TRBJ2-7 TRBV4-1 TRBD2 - CASSQPGLAGSIPYEQYF TGCGCCAGCAGCCAGCCGGGACTAGCGGGGTCAATTCCCTACGAGCAGTACTTC
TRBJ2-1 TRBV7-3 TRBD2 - CASSFLAGVGFF TGTGCCAGCAGCTTCCTAGCGGGGGTGGGGTTCTTC
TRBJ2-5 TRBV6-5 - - CASSSKETQYF TGTGCCAGCAGTTCCAAAGAGACCCAGTACTTC
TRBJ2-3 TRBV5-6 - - CASSTWSTDTQYF TGTGCCAGCAGCACTTGGAGCACAGATACGCAGTATTTT
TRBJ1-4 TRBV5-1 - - CASSLRGALATNEKLFF TGCGCCAGCAGCTTGCGTGGGGCCCTTGCAACTAATGAAAAACTGTTTTTT
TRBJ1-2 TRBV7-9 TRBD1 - CASSMDGTGVYGYTF TGTGCCAGCAGCATGGACGGGACAGGGGTCTATGGCTACACCTTC
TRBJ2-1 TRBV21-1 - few CASSKPGQGDYEQFF TGTGCCAGCAGCAAACCGGGACAGGGGGACTATGAGCAGTTCTTC
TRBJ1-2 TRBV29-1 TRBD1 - CSVRDRDYGYTF TGCAGCGTCCGGGACAGGGACTATGGCTACACCTTC
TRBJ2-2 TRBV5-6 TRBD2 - CASSSLAGANTGELFF TGTGCCAGCAGCTCTCTAGCGGGGGCGAACACCGGGGAGCTGTTTTTT
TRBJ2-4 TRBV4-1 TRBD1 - CAGSPRTGGENIQYF TGCGCCGGCAGCCCGAGGACAGGGGGCGAGAACATTCAGTACTTC
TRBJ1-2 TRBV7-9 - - CASSLVTNGGTF TGTGCCAGCAGCTTAGTAACGAACGGCGGCACCTTC
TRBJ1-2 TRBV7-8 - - CASSNRDTVGYTF TGTGCCAGCAGCAACCGGGACACGGTTGGCTACACCTTC
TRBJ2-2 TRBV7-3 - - CASSLGEWAGELFF TGTGCCAGCAGCTTAGGAGAATGGGCCGGGGAGCTGTTTTTT
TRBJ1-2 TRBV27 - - CASSLGHNYGYTF TGTGCCAGCAGTTTGGGGCATAACTATGGCTACACCTTC
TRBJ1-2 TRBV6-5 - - CASKTTGVDGYTF TGTGCCAGCAAGACGACGGGAGTCGATGGCTACACCTTC
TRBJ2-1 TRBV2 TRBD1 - CASSLGTGGINEQFF TGTGCCAGCAGCCTAGGGACAGGGGGCATAAATGAGCAGTTCTTC
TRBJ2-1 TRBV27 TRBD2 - CASSLSMGLAVNEQFF TGTGCCAGCAGTTTATCTATGGGACTAGCGGTCAATGAGCAGTTCTTC
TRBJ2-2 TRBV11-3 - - CASRGGAAINTGELFF TGTGCCAGCAGAGGGGGTGCCGCCATCAACACCGGGGAGCTGTTTTTT
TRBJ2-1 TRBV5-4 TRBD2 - CASSFRLAGGYNEQFF TGTGCCAGCAGCTTTAGGCTAGCGGGGGGGTACAATGAGCAGTTCTTC
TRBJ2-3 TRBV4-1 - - CASSPRAASSTDTQYF TGCGCCAGCAGCCCCAGAGCGGCTTCTAGCACAGATACGCAGTATTTT
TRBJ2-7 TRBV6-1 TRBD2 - CASSEYRLAGGIYEQYF TGTGCCAGCAGTGAATACAGGCTAGCGGGAGGGATCTACGAGCAGTACTTC
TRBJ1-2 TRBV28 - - CASRLEISHYGYTF TGTGCCAGCAGATTGGAGATCAGTCACTATGGCTACACCTTC
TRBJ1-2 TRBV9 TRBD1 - CASSVGQGSYGYTF TGTGCCAGCAGCGTAGGACAGGGTAGCTATGGCTACACCTTC
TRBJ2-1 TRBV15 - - CATSRGAGNEQFF TGTGCCACCAGCAGAGGGGCTGGCAATGAGCAGTTCTTC
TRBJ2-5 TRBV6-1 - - CASSVQVLQETQYF TGTGCCAGCAGTGTGCAGGTACTCCAAGAGACCCAGTACTTC
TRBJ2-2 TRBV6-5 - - CASSPGTFNTGELFF TGTGCCAGCAGTCCCGGGACTTTTAACACCGGGGAGCTGTTTTTT
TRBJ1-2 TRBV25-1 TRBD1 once CASSDPPTGPSSGYTF TGTGCCAGCAGTGATCCCCCGACAGGGCCATCCTCTGGCTACACCTTC
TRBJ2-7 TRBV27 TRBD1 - CASSSTGTGKNEQYF TGTGCCAGCAGTTCAACCGGGACAGGGAAAAACGAGCAGTACTTC
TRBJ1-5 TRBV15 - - CATSRDGGGMPQHF TGTGCCACCAGCAGAGATGGGGGAGGGATGCCCCAGCATTTT
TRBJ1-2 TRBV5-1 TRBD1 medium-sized CASSLVGGQGRRRDDGYTF TGCGCCAGCAGCTTGGTAGGCGGACAGGGGAGAAGGAGGGATGATGGCTACACCTTC
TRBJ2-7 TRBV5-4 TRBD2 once CASSPGTSGGPYEQYF TGTGCCAGCAGCCCTGGGACTAGCGGGGGGCCGTACGAGCAGTACTTC
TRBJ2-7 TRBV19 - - CASSILDRRSEQYF TGTGCCAGTAGTATTTTGGACAGACGATCCGAGCAGTACTTC
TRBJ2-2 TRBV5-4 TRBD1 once CASSPWNRGDTGELFF TGTGCCAGCAGCCCGTGGAACAGGGGGGACACCGGGGAGCTGTTTTTT
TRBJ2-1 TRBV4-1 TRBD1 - CASSQGFGQGYNEQFF TGCGCCAGCAGCCAAGGTTTTGGACAGGGCTACAATGAGCAGTTCTTC
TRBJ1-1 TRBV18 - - CASSPRQARGNTEAFF TGTGCCAGCTCACCTCGGCAGGCCCGGGGGAACACTGAAGCTTTCTTT
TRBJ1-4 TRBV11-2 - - CASSDPTAVGEKLFF TGTGCCAGCAGCGATCCCACAGCGGTGGGTGAAAAACTGTTTTTT
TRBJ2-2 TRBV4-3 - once CASSQPLRGSSELFF TGCGCCAGCAGCCAGCCCCTTCGAGGAAGCTCGGAGCTGTTTTTT
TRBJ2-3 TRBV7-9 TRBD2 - CASSPVTSPDTQYF TGTGCCAGCAGCCCCGTGACTAGCCCGGATACGCAGTATTTT
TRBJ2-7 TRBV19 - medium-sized CASSKAGSYEQYF TGTGCCAGTAGTAAAGCCGGCTCCTACGAGCAGTACTTC
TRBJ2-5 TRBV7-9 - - CASSLDLTSTPETQYF TGTGCCAGCAGCTTAGATCTTACTAGCACCCCAGAGACCCAGTACTTC
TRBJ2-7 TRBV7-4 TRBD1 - CASSRLRDSRSYEQYF TGTGCCAGCAGTCGTCTCCGGGACAGTCGATCCTACGAGCAGTACTTC
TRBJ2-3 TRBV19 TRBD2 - CASSRGVSTDTQYF TGTGCCAGTAGTCGGGGGGTAAGCACAGATACGCAGTATTTT
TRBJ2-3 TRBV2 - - CASSEIQATDTQYF TGTGCCAGCAGTGAAATTCAGGCCACAGATACGCAGTATTTT
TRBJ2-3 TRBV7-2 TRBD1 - CASSLGSVRGGADTQYF TGTGCCAGCAGCTTAGGCTCAGTGAGAGGGGGCGCAGATACGCAGTATTTT
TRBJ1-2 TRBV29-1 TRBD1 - CSVRSGTAYGYTF TGCAGCGTTCGCTCGGGGACAGCCTATGGCTACACCTTC
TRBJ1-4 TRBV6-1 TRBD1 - CASGRQGEKLFF TGTGCCAGCGGGCGACAGGGCGAAAAACTGTTTTTT
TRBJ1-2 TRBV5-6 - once CASSPGDTGYGYTF TGTGCCAGCAGCCCCGGGGACACCGGCTATGGCTACACCTTC
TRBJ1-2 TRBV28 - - CASSRDNPRSYGYTF TGTGCCAGCAGTCGAGACAACCCCAGATCTTATGGCTACACCTTC
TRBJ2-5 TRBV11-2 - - CASSLDQTPGAETQYF TGTGCCAGCAGCTTAGATCAAACGCCGGGAGCGGAGACCCAGTACTTC
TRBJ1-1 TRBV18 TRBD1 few CASSRTTQGAFAIFEAFF TGTGCCAGCTCACGAACCACGCAGGGGGCGTTCGCCATCTTTGAAGCTTTCTTT
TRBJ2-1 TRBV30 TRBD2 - CAWGGAGVGPEQFF TGTGCCTGGGGAGGAGCGGGAGTAGGGCCTGAGCAGTTCTTC
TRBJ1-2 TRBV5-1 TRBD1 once CASSILRGSSYGYTF TGCGCCAGCAGCATACTCAGGGGGTCCAGCTATGGCTACACCTTC
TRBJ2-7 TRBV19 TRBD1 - CASSPGTVSYEQYF TGTGCCAGTAGTCCTGGGACAGTCTCCTACGAGCAGTACTTC